The 23 T cell receptor beta chains presented below share a single source sample, sequenced in a study of memory CD4+ T cells and cytomegalovirus serostatus. The method was immunoSEQ multiplex PCR; TCRdb's version includes in-frame clones alone and lacks a portion of them. Among tens of thousands of clones listed, 70% to 85% were seen once. The sort gate was single viable CD3+CD4+CD8-CD45RO+ cells for memory CD4+ T cells. The sample taken for sequencing was memory CD4+ T cells from blood. The origin of the receptors is an adult in good health and CMV-seronegative.

The V call is TRBV21-1, the J call TRBJ2-7; the D segment call TRBD2 is taken from the table without a DNA check. TRBV21-1 is shown as a pseudogene. This CDR3 contains 17 residues. The CDR3 sequence is CASSPGEIQRDDYEQYF. CDR3 coding DNA: TGTGCCAGCAGCCCAGGGGAAATCCAGCGGGACGACTACGAGCAGTACTTC.

V is TRBV6-1 and J is TRBJ2-7; 8 nucleotides agree with TRBD1. Per the germline V gene, CDR1 is MNHNS and CDR2 is SASEGT. The CDR3 spans 15 residues. V dropped 2 bases and J dropped 4; count of bases not matched to a gene: 7. The CDR3 here is CASSEYPTGVYEQYF. The CDR3 nucleotides read TGTGCCAGCAGTGAATATCCGACAGGGGTGTACGAGCAGTACTTC.

Here the CDR3 DNA reads TGTGCCAGCAGTTTCCGGTCGACGGGCTGGGCAACTAATGAAAAACTGTTTTTT. Its protein product is CASSFRSTGWATNEKLFF. The chain employs TRBV27 and TRBJ1-4, with D unclear. The CDR3 contains 18 residues. Looked up from germline, CDR1 is MNHEY and CDR2 is SMNVEV (reference sequence). The germline V and J ends were trimmed by 3 bases and 0 bases, with 17 bases remaining between them.

The rearrangement uses TRBV10-3 and TRBJ2-1, with D possibly TRBD2 on 5 matching bases. Germline CDR1 is ENHRY and CDR2 is SYGVKD. The CDR3 consists of 13 residues. V was shortened by 11 bases and J by 4 bases, with 15 bases between the two germline ends. The CDR3 DNA reads TGTGCCGTCGAGGGTCGGGGTTACAATGAGCAGTTCTTC. Amino acids: CAVEGRGYNEQFF.

V usage is TRBV6-1 and J usage is TRBJ2-7; D not certain. The CDR3 is 11 residues long. Trimming stripped 6 bases from V and 7 bases from J, with 10 bases between. From germline, CDR1 is MNHNS and CDR2 SASEGT. CDR3 sequence (DNA): TGTGCCAGCAGAGTAAAGGGTGAGCAGTACTTC. Translated, it gives CASRVKGEQYF.

V is TRBV25-1 and J is TRBJ2-2; the match to TRBD1 covers 8 bases. This CDR3 region has 16 residues. CDR1 is MGHDK, CDR2 SYGVNS, per germline. V was pared by 4 bases and J by 1 base, with 5 bases of the junction left unmatched. The CDR3 spells CASSGGQGRNTGELFF. The CDR3 DNA is TGTGCCAGCAGTGGCGGACAGGGTCGGAACACCGGGGAGCTGTTTTTT.

This clone ranks as medium-sized. The chain links TRBV27 to TRBJ1-6; D possibly corresponds to TRBD1 (5 bases). CDR3 length equals 13 residues. The V end was cut by 7 bases, the J end by 10 bases, with 14 bases between. From germline, CDR1 is MNHEY and CDR2 SMNVEV (reference sequence). CDR3 protein: CASKQAGSSPLHF. CDR3 bases: TGTGCCAGCAAACAGGCCGGTTCGTCACCCCTCCACTTT.

The V and J genes are TRBV5-1 and TRBJ2-3; 13 bases match TRBD2. CDR1 and CDR2 (germline): SGHRS, YFSETQ. The CDR3 contains 18 residues. With 4 bases clipped from V and 1 base from J, the junction kept 9 bases outside the gene matches. The CDR3 is CASSVSGTSGDGTDTQYF. The CDR3 DNA reads as TGCGCCAGCAGCGTGTCCGGGACTAGCGGGGATGGCACAGATACGCAGTATTTT.

This clone has a handful of counts. The chain recombines TRBV2 with TRBJ1-1, with 10 bases identical to TRBD1. In germline, CDR1 is SNHLY, CDR2 FYNNEI. Germline trimming cut 5 bases from V and 13 bases from J; bases unmatched to any gene: 10. CDR3 length: 13 amino acids. The CDR3 sequence: CASSWTGGTGGFF. CDR3 DNA: TGTGCCAGCAGTTGGACAGGGGGAACCGGGGGTTTCTTT.

This clone was picked up one time. V and J are TRBV21-1 and TRBJ2-3; the table calls TRBD2, which could not be checked here. TRBV21-1 is listed as a pseudogene. The CDR3 runs 14 residues. DNA of the CDR3: TGTGCCAGCAGCACAAAGGGGACTAGCCTTCTACACTATTTT. It is translated as CASSTKGTSLLHYF.

J is TRBJ1-2 and V is TRBV6-1; 11 nucleotides match TRBD1. The CDR3 extends over 19 amino acids. Germline trimming cut 3 bases from V and 0 bases from J; bases unmatched to any gene: 12. Germline CDR1 reads MNHNS; CDR2 reads SASEGT. The CDR3 coding sequence is TGTGCCAGCAGTGACCCGGAAGGGACAGGGGGGACAGCTAACTATGGCTACACCTTC. This gives the protein CASSDPEGTGGTANYGYTF.

This rearrangement joins TRBV19 to TRBJ1-5; TRBD1 matches 8 bases. CDR3 length: 17 residues. CDR1 is LNHDA and CDR2 is SQIVND in the germline V gene (reference sequence). V lost 4 bases and J lost 0; bases outside the gene matches: 8. CDR3 sequence: CASSTGQGGPSNQPQHF. In nucleotides, the CDR3 is TGTGCCAGTAGTACTGGACAGGGAGGGCCTAGCAATCAGCCCCAGCATTTT.

The chain carries TRBV7-6 and TRBJ2-5, with D hard to call. CDR3 length equals 14 residues. Germline CDR1 is SGHVS and CDR2 is FNYEAQ. Trimming left V 1 base short and J 5 bases short, with 11 bases between. The CDR3 DNA reads TGTGCCAGCAGCTTAGGCTCGAGGTGGGAGACCCAGTACTTC. Translated: CASSLGSRWETQYF.

The chain uses TRBV2 and TRBJ2-1; tentatively, D is TRBD2 (5 bases). Trimming shortened V by 8 bases and J by 1 base, and 15 bases separated the two germline ends. The CDR3 totals 15 residues. Germline V CDR1 and CDR2: SNHLY, FYNNEI. The CDR3 sequence is CASGVGGLSYNEQFF. The CDR3 DNA follows: TGTGCCAGCGGGGTTGGCGGGTTATCCTACAATGAGCAGTTCTTC.

This clone was seen a single time. At one end, the junction sequence differs from germline, possibly due to a read error. The chain recombines TRBV19 with TRBJ1-1, with TRBD1 identical over 8 bases. The CDR3 contains 15 residues. Germline V CDR1 and CDR2: LNHDA, SQIVND (reference sequence). CDR3 sequence: CASIIRTGLSTEAFF. In DNA form, the CDR3 reads TGTGCCAGTATTATAAGGACAGGGCTGTCCACTGAAGCTTTCTTT.

The rearrangement uses TRBV7-2 and TRBJ2-7, with TRBD1 matching over 9 bases. The CDR3 consists of 14 residues. Per the germline V gene, CDR1 is SGHTA and CDR2 is FQGNSA. V lost 5 bases and J lost 3; bases outside the gene matches: 5. For the CDR3, the DNA is TGTGCCAGCAGCCCCCAGGGACAGGGCTACGAGCAGTACTTC. Translating it yields CASSPQGQGYEQYF.

The V and J genes are TRBV6-1 and TRBJ1-2; 10 positions match TRBD1. Losses at the gene ends were 2 bases for V and 3 bases for J; bases not matched to a gene: 6. Germline assignment: CDR1 MNHNS and CDR2 SASEGT. The CDR3 has 16 residues. The CDR3 DNA reads as TGTGCCAGCAGTGAAAGGGGGACAGGGGAGGACTATGGCTACACCTTC. It is translated as CASSERGTGEDYGYTF.

The rearrangement links TRBV6-6 to TRBJ1-4; 9 bases fit TRBD1. Germline CDR1 and CDR2: MNHNY and SVGAGI (reference sequence). The CDR3 loop spans 13 amino acids. Germline trimming cut 6 bases from V and 7 bases from J; bases unmatched to any gene: 3. CDR3 protein: CASRRTGVEKLFF. Written as DNA, the CDR3 is TGTGCCAGCAGAAGGACAGGGGTTGAAAAACTGTTTTTT.

The chain combines TRBV30 with TRBJ2-3, with D maybe TRBD1 (6 bases). V was pared by 0 bases and J by 5 bases, with 15 bases between. Germline V lookup: CDR1 GTSNPN, CDR2 SVGIG (reference sequence). There are 15 residues in the CDR3. CDR3 DNA: TGTGCCTGGAGTGTAGGGTCAGGGGCAAAAGATACGCAGTATTTT. Its translation is CAWSVGSGAKDTQYF.

V and J are TRBV21-1 and TRBJ1-4; the D segment call TRBD1 is taken from the table without a DNA check. TRBV21-1 is classified as a pseudogene. The CDR3 runs to 18 residues. CDR3 sequence reads: CASSHSRDREDTNEKLFF. The CDR3 DNA follows: TGTGCCAGCAGCCACAGCCGGGACAGAGAAGACACAAATGAAAAACTGTTTTTT.

Remarks on this clone: Different DNA sequences within this sample yield the same CDR3. V and J are TRBV5-1 and TRBJ2-5, with TRBD1 matching over 7 bases. V was clipped by 0 bases and J by 3 bases; unmatched bases: 5. Looked up from germline, CDR1 is SGHRS and CDR2 is YFSETQ. CDR3 length: 15 amino acids. As DNA, the CDR3 is TGCGCCAGCAGCTTGGCCGGGACAGAAAAAGAGACCCAGTACTTC. Translated, it gives CASSLAGTEKETQYF.

This chain uses TRBV5-1 with TRBJ1-3; D is ambiguous. Trimming stripped 4 bases from V and 0 bases from J, with 8 bases between. Germline lookup yields CDR1 SGHRS and CDR2 YFSETQ. There are 14 residues in the CDR3. The DNA for the CDR3 is TGCGCCAGCAGCCAAGATGACTCTGGAAACACCATATATTTT. Amino acids: CASSQDDSGNTIYF.

This chain links TRBV7-9 with TRBJ2-7, with 9 positions matching TRBD1. Germline-derived CDR1 and CDR2 are SEHNR and FQNEAQ (reference sequence). The V gene end was trimmed by 5 bases and the J gene end by 7 bases; junction bases not matched to a gene: 12. The CDR3 covers 15 residues. CDR3 sequence: CASSLPGTGSWEQYF. CDR3 DNA sequence: TGTGCCAGCAGCCTACCCGGGACAGGGTCGTGGGAGCAGTACTTC.